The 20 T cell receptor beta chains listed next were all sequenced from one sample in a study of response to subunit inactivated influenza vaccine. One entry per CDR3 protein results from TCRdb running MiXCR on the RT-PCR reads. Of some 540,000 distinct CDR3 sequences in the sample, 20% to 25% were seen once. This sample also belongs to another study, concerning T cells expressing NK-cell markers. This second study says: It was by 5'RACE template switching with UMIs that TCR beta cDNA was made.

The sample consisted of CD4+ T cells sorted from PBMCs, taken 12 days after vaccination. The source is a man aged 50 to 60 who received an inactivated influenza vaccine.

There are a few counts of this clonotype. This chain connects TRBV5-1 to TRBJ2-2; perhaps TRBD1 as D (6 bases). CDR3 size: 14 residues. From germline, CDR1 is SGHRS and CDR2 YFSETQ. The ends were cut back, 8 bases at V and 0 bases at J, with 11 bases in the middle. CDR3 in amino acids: CASQGITNTGELFF. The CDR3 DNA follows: TGCGCCAGTCAGGGGATAACGAACACCGGGGAGCTGTTTTTT.

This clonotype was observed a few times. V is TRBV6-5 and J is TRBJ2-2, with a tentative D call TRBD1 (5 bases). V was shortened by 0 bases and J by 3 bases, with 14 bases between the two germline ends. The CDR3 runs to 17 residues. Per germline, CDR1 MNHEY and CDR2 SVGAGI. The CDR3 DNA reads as TGTGCCAGCAGTTACTCGAGAGGCAGGGTGGACACCGGGGAGCTGTTTTTT. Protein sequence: CASSYSRGRVDTGELFF.

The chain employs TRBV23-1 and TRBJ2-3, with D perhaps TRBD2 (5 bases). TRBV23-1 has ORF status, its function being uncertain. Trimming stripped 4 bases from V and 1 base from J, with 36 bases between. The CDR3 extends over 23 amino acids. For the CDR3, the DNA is TGCGCCAGCAGTCCAGGCGGGTTTATGCAAACCTTCTGCACACGTCGCGGCACAGATACGCAGTATTTT. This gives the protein CASSPGGFMQTFCTRRGTDTQYF.

CDR3 residues: CASSGAGRQQYF. The CDR3 DNA follows: TGTGCCAGCAGTGGGGCAGGACGACAGCAGTACTTC. The chain employs TRBV6-2 or TRBV6-3 and TRBJ2-7; the D gene is possibly TRBD1 (5 bases). This CDR3 contains 12 residues. Trimming took off 5 bases at V and 8 bases at J, with 13 bases between the two ends. Germline V CDR1 and CDR2: MNHEY, SVGEGT.

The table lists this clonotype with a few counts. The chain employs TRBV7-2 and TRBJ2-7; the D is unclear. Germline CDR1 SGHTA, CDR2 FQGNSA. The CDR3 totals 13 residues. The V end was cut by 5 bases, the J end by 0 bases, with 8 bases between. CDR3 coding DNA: TGTGCCAGCAGCACATTTAGCTCCTACGAGCAGTACTTC. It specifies CASSTFSSYEQYF.

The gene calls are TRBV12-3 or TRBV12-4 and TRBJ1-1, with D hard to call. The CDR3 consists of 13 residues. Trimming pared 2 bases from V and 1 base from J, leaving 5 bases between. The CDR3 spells CASSLRANTEAFF. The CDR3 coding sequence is TGTGCCAGCAGTTTAAGAGCGAACACTGAAGCTTTCTTT.

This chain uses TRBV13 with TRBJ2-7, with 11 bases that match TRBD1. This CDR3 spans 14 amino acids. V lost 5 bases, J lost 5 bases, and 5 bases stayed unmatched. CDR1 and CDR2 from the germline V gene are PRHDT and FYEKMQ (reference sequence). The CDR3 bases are TGTGCCAGCAGCCCCAGGACAGGGGGCGACGAGCAGTACTTC. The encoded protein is CASSPRTGGDEQYF.

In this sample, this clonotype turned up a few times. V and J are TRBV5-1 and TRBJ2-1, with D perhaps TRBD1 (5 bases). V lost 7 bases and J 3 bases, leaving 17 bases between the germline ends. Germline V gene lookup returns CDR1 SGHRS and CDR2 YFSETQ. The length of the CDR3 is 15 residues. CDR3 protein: CASASGQGDYNEQFF. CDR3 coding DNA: TGCGCCAGCGCCTCCGGGCAGGGCGACTACAATGAGCAGTTCTTC.

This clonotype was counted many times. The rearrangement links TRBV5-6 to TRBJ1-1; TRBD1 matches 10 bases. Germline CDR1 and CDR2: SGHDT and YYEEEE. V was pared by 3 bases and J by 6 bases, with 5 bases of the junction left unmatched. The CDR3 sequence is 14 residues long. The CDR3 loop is CASSYRDRGPEAFF. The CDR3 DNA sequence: TGTGCCAGCAGCTACCGGGACAGGGGTCCTGAAGCTTTCTTT.

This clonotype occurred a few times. The CDR3: CSALLTGDEAFF. CDR3 DNA sequence: TGCAGTGCGCTACTCACCGGGGATGAAGCTTTCTTT. The chain joins TRBV20-1 to TRBJ1-1; D gene uncertain. Germline CDR1 DFQATT, CDR2 SNEGSKA (reference sequence). This CDR3 comprises 12 residues. Between the trimmed V and J ends, which lost 6 bases and 7 bases, there was a span of 15 bases.

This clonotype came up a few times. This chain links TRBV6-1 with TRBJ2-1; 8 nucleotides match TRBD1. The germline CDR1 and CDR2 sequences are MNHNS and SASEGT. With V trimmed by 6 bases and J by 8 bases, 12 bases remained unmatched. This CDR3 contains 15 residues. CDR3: CASRHTGTGTYEQFF. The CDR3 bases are TGTGCCAGCAGGCACACCGGGACAGGTACCTATGAGCAGTTCTTC.

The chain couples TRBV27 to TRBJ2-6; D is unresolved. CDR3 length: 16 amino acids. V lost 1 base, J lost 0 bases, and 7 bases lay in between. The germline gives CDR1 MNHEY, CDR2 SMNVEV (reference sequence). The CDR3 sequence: CASSLLGRSGANVLTF. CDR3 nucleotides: TGTGCCAGCAGTTTATTAGGACGCTCTGGGGCCAACGTCCTGACTTTC. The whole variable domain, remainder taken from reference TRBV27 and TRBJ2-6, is EAQVTQNPRYLITVTGKKLTVTCSQNMNHEYMSWYRQDPGLGLRQIYYSMNVEVTDKGDVPEGYKVSRKEKRNFPLILESPSPNQTSLYFCASSLLGRSGANVLTFGAGSRLTVL.

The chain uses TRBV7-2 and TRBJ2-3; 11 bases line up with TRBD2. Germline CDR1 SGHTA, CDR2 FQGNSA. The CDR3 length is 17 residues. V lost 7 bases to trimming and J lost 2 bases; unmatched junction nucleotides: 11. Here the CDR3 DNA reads TGTGCCAGCACCTTTAGCGGGAGGGCCTGGAACACAGATACGCAGTATTTT. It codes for CASTFSGRAWNTDTQYF.

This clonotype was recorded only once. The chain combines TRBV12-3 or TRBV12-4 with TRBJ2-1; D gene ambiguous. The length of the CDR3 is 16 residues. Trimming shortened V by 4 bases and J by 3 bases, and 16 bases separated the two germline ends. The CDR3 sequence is CASSSAVSSRYNEQFF. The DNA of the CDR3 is TGTGCCAGCAGTTCTGCCGTGTCGAGCCGCTACAATGAGCAGTTCTTC.

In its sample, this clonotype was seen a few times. CDR3 residues: CASSSSKRREQYF. CDR3 DNA: TGTGCCAGCAGTTCTTCTAAGCGGCGGGAGCAGTACTTC. J is TRBJ2-7 and V is TRBV6-5; TRBD2 might be the D (5 bases). The CDR3 spans 13 residues. Germline CDR1 is MNHEY and CDR2 is SVGAGI. V lost 4 bases and J 7 bases, leaving 14 bases between the germline ends.

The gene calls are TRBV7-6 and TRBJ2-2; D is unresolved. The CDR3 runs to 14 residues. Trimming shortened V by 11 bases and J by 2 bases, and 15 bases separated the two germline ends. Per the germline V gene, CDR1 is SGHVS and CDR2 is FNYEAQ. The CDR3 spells CASRMARNTGELFF. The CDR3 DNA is TGTGCCTCCCGGATGGCTAGAAACACCGGGGAGCTGTTTTTT.

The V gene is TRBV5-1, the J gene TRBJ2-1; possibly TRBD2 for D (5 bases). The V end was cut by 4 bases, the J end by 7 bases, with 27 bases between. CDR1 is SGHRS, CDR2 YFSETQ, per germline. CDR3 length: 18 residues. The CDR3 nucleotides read TGCGCCAGCAGCCCCGACAATCTCCGGCTTTCGGGAATTAATGAGCAGTTCTTC. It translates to CASSPDNLRLSGINEQFF.

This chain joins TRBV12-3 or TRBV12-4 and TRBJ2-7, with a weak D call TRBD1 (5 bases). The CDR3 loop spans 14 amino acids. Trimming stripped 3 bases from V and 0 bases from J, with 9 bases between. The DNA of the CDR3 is TGTGCCAGCAGTTTCCAGGACACCTCCTACGAGCAGTACTTC. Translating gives CASSFQDTSYEQYF.

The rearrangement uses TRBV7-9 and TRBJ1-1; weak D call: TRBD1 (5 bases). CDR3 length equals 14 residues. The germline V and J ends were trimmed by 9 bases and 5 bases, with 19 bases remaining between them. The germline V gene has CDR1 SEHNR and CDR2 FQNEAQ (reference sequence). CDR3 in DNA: TGTGCCAGTGGGGGGGGATCCGGAGGGACTGAAGCTTTCTTT. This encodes CASGGGSGGTEAFF.

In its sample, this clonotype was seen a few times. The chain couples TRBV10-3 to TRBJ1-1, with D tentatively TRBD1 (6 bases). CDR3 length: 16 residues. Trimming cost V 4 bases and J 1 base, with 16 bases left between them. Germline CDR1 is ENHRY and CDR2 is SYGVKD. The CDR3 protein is CAISGSLTGRNTEAFF. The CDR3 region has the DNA TGTGCCATCAGTGGATCCTTGACAGGACGGAACACTGAAGCTTTCTTT.